This T cell receptor beta chain was found in a study of PD-L1 blockade in urothelial cancer. Across the study: Each patient had 0 to 3 earlier chemotherapy regimens.

CDR3 size: 13 residues. Deletions cut 2 bases from V and 4 bases from J, with 9 bases between. Germline CDR1 reads MNHEY; CDR2 reads SMNVEV (reference sequence). Time point denoted: peripheral blood 6 weeks after treatment start. Sequencing used immunoSEQ multiplex PCR; TCRdb keeps in-frame clones, though not all of them. The sample consists of about 120,000 clones, about 82% of them appearing once. The sequences come from PBMCs, collected around atezolizumab (anti-PD-L1) treatment. The sequence derives from a middle-aged man with urothelial cancer. The chain recombines TRBV27 with TRBJ2-7; D is unresolved. CDR3 residues: CASSLVGSYEQYF. The DNA of the CDR3 is TGTGCCAGCAGTTTAGTCGGGTCTTACGAGCAGTACTTC.